This T cell receptor beta chain was captured in a study of glioma-infiltrating T cells after dendritic cell vaccination. This CDR3 has 16 residues. Primers: 60 V beta forward and 13 J beta reverse. Profiled with immunoSEQ multiplex PCR; TCRdb holds only in-frame clones, not every one. The data show approximately 82,000 clones, roughly 89% seen once. Sequencing used blood, obtained before dendritic cell vaccination. This TCR was sampled from a human donor with glioblastoma. The chain joins TRBV21-1 to TRBJ2-7; no DNA check was done on the table's D call, TRBD1. TRBV21-1 is a pseudogene segment. CDR3 loop: CASSKAQGWPIYEQYF. The CDR3, as DNA: TGTGCCAGCAGCAAAGCGCAGGGTTGGCCCATCTACGAGCAGTACTTC.